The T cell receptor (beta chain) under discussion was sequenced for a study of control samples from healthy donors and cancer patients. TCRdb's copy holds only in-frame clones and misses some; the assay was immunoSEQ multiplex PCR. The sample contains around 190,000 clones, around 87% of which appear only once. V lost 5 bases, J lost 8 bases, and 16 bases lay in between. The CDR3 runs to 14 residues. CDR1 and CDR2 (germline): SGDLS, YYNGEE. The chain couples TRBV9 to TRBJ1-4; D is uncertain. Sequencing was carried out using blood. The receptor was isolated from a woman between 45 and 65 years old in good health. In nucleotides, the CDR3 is TGTGCCAGCAGTCGGTCCGGGCGCGGGGAAAAACTGTTTTTT. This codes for CASSRSGRGEKLFF.